This is a list of T cell receptor beta chains from one sample in a study of CD8 T cells in Susac syndrome. MiXCR, applied by TCRdb to the immunoSEQ multiplex PCR reads, yields one record per CDR3 protein. The sample lists around 99,000 distinct CDR3 sequences, 95% to 98% occurring once. The sample consisted of CD4+ T cells from PBMCs. Receptors were obtained from a human donor in good health. CDR3s include the opening cysteine and the closing phenylalanine or tryptophan. D genes are given only for firm matches. Rows may omit the clone size; those that give it use once, few, many or a size class.

DNA | CDR3 | D | J | size | V
TGCGCCAGCAGCCGACTAGGCGGCGACATTCAGTACTTC | CASSRLGGDIQYF | . | TRBJ2-4 | . | TRBV5-1
TGTGCCAGCAGCGCCTTTGAAGAGCAGTACTTC | CASSAFEEQYF | . | TRBJ2-7 | . | TRBV7-2
TGCAGCGTTGTCAGGGGCACAGATACGCAGTATTTT | CSVVRGTDTQYF | . | TRBJ2-3 | . | TRBV29-1
TGTGCCAGCTCCCCCGGGACCCCATATGGCTACACCTTC | CASSPGTPYGYTF | . | TRBJ1-2 | . | TRBV18
TGTGCCAGCAGCTATTTAGGGGCGCGTGAAAAACTGTTTTTT | CASSYLGAREKLFF | . | TRBJ1-4 | once | TRBV5-6
TGCGCCAGCAGCCTTACGGGGGGGATACATGAGCAGTTCTTC | CASSLTGGIHEQFF | TRBD2 | TRBJ2-1 | once | TRBV4-1
TGTGCCAGCAGCCCTCAGGGGGAGGTAGGGTCACCCCTCCACTTT | CASSPQGEVGSPLHF | TRBD1 | TRBJ1-6 | . | TRBV7-9
TGTGCCAGCAGAAGGGCCAGTTCCTACGAGCAGTACTTC | CASRRASSYEQYF | . | TRBJ2-7 | . | TRBV27
TGTGCCAGCAACCGCGGGCGAGGGTCTGAAGCTTTCTTT | CASNRGRGSEAFF | . | TRBJ1-1 | . | TRBV7-9
TGCAGCGTTGGGCTGAGGGAGTGGTACACAGATACGCAGTATTTT | CSVGLREWYTDTQYF | . | TRBJ2-3 | . | TRBV29-1
TGTGCCAGCAGCTTCGTAAGGGACCAAGAGACCCAGTACTTC | CASSFVRDQETQYF | . | TRBJ2-5 | . | TRBV7-9
TGTGCCAGCAGTTCCCCGCCTTTTGGCGGGGGGTTCGCCGGGGAGCTGTTTTTT | CASSSPPFGGGFAGELFF | TRBD2 | TRBJ2-2 | . | TRBV6-5
TGTGCCAGCAGGGGTACCGGGACAGCCACCGGGGAGCTGTTTTTT | CASRGTGTATGELFF | TRBD1 | TRBJ2-2 | once | TRBV6-5
TGTGCCAGCTCAAAACAGGACGAGCAGTACTTC | CASSKQDEQYF | . | TRBJ2-7 | . | TRBV18
TGCAGCGCACGGACTAGCGGACAGAACACCGGGGAGCTGTTTTTT | CSARTSGQNTGELFF | TRBD2 | TRBJ2-2 | . | TRBV29-1
TGCGCCAGCAGCTTGGCAGGGTATGGTTCACCCCTCCACTTT | CASSLAGYGSPLHF | . | TRBJ1-6 | . | TRBV5-1
TGCAGCGTGCGATGGGTCACGAACACTGAAGCTTTCTTT | CSVRWVTNTEAFF | . | TRBJ1-1 | . | TRBV29-1
TGTGCCAGCAGCCAAGAGATAGGGGGCAGGCAGCCCCAGCATTTT | CASSQEIGGRQPQHF | TRBD1 | TRBJ1-5 | . | TRBV3-1
TGTGCCAGCAGCCAAGAACATAGACTAGCGGGGGAGAAGGACATTCAGTACTTC | CASSQEHRLAGEKDIQYF | TRBD2 | TRBJ2-4 | . | TRBV3-1
TGTGCCAGCAGTTACTCGATTCGCAGGGATCCCATGGACACTGAAGCTTTCTTT | CASSYSIRRDPMDTEAFF | . | TRBJ1-1 | . | TRBV6-5
TGCGCCAGCAGCTTTGGCGGGGGGAACAATGAGCAGTTCTTC | CASSFGGGNNEQFF | TRBD2 | TRBJ2-1 | . | TRBV5-1
TGTGCCAGCAGTTTAGGAGGGAGTCAGGAGACCCAGTACTTC | CASSLGGSQETQYF | . | TRBJ2-5 | . | TRBV27
TGTGCCAGCAGTTACAGTCGGACTAGCCTCTACGAGCAGTACTTC | CASSYSRTSLYEQYF | TRBD2 | TRBJ2-7 | . | TRBV6-5
TGCAGCGTTGACGCCAATCCGGGGTTAAAGAACGAGCAGTACTTC | CSVDANPGLKNEQYF | . | TRBJ2-7 | . | TRBV29-1
TGTGCCACCAGTGATCCCACCGAGGGACAGCGGGCCGGGGAGCTGTTTTTT | CATSDPTEGQRAGELFF | . | TRBJ2-2 | . | TRBV24-1
TGCGCCAGCAGCTTGGGCCCGGAACAGGGGGAAACAAGCAATCAGCCCCAGCATTTT | CASSLGPEQGETSNQPQHF | TRBD1 | TRBJ1-5 | once | TRBV5-1
TGCGCCAGCATACGGGGACACTTTAACACTGAAGCTTTCTTT | CASIRGHFNTEAFF | . | TRBJ1-1 | . | TRBV10-2
TGTGCCAGCAGCTTCGCGGGGGTACAGGGTAATAATTCACCCCTCCACTTT | CASSFAGVQGNNSPLHF | . | TRBJ1-6 | . | TRBV7-8
TGTGCCACCAGTACCCGGACTAGCGGGAGTCCAGATACGCAGTATTTT | CATSTRTSGSPDTQYF | TRBD2 | TRBJ2-3 | . | TRBV24-1
TGCGCCAGCAGCCGACAGGGGGCGATAAACTTGAACACTGAAGCTTTCTTT | CASSRQGAINLNTEAFF | TRBD1 | TRBJ1-1 | . | TRBV5-1
TGTGCCAGTAGTGTACCGGGACTAAACTACAATGAGCAGTTCTTC | CASSVPGLNYNEQFF | TRBD2 | TRBJ2-1 | . | TRBV19
TGTGCCAGCAGTCTCACCGGGACAGATAATTCACCCCTCCACTTT | CASSLTGTDNSPLHF | TRBD1 | TRBJ1-6 | . | TRBV28
TGTGCCAGCAGCTTAGGATACTCGGAGACCCAGTACTTC | CASSLGYSETQYF | . | TRBJ2-5 | . | TRBV7-3
TGCAGCGTTGAAGATCGTCCTAGCGGGGTTCCCGGTGAGCAGTTCTTC | CSVEDRPSGVPGEQFF | TRBD2 | TRBJ2-1 | . | TRBV29-1
TGTGCCAGCAGTGAACTCAGGGCTAACTATGGCTACACCTTC | CASSELRANYGYTF | . | TRBJ1-2 | . | TRBV2
TGTGCCAGCAGCTCGTCGAGGACTGCAAGTAATGAGCAGTTCTTC | CASSSSRTASNEQFF | . | TRBJ2-1 | . | TRBV7-3
TGCAGTGCTAGAGATCCAACTACAGGGGGGACTGAAGCTTTCTTT | CSARDPTTGGTEAFF | TRBD1 | TRBJ1-1 | . | TRBV20-1
TGTGCCAGCTCGGGCAGCCAAGTTCTAGCCAAAAACATTCAGTACTTC | CASSGSQVLAKNIQYF | . | TRBJ2-4 | . | TRBV2
TGTGCCAGCTCACCACGGGACAGAGGATCCGAGCAGTACTTC | CASSPRDRGSEQYF | TRBD1 | TRBJ2-7 | few | TRBV18
TGTGCCAGCAGCTTAGAATTTGTAGATACGCAGTATTTT | CASSLEFVDTQYF | . | TRBJ2-3 | . | TRBV7-2
TGTGCCAGCGCCCCCCGGCCTAGCACAGATACGCAGTATTTT | CASAPRPSTDTQYF | . | TRBJ2-3 | . | TRBV7-2
TGTGCCAGCTCTCCTATCCGGGCCACTGAAGCTTTCTTT | CASSPIRATEAFF | . | TRBJ1-1 | . | TRBV2
TGTGCCACTACTAACTCTTCCTCTGGCCGTGGCTACACCTTC | CATTNSSSGRGYTF | . | TRBJ1-2 | . | TRBV19
TGTGCCAGCTCGACGGCTACGAACACTGAAGCTTTCTTT | CASSTATNTEAFF | . | TRBJ1-1 | . | TRBV6-5
TGCGCCAGCAGCTTGGCGGCAGAATCCTACGAGCAGTACTTC | CASSLAAESYEQYF | . | TRBJ2-7 | . | TRBV5-1
TGTGCCAGCAGCTTAAATGCGGGGAGCTCCTACGAGCAGTACTTC | CASSLNAGSSYEQYF | . | TRBJ2-7 | . | TRBV7-9
TGTGCCACCCCGGATACGCAGTATTTT | CATPDTQYF | . | TRBJ2-3 | . | TRBV28
TGTGCCAGCACCCAAATAACAAGCAATCAGCCCCAGCATTTT | CASTQITSNQPQHF | . | TRBJ1-5 | . | TRBV6-1
TGTGCCAGTAGTAGCCAACGGACGTTGGGCGAGACCCAGTACTTC | CASSSQRTLGETQYF | . | TRBJ2-5 | . | TRBV19
TGTGCCAGCAGCCAAGATACGATTCGGGGAGCCGAAGCTTTCTTT | CASSQDTIRGAEAFF | . | TRBJ1-1 | . | TRBV3-1
TGTGCCAGCAGCCCCGCGCTAGCGGGAGCAGGCGAGCAGTACTTC | CASSPALAGAGEQYF | TRBD2 | TRBJ2-7 | . | TRBV7-2
TGTGCCAGCAGTCCCCGTGCATATGGCTACACCTTC | CASSPRAYGYTF | . | TRBJ1-2 | . | TRBV6-1
TGCGCCAGCAGCTCCGTGGACAGGGATGGCACTGAAGCTTTCTTT | CASSSVDRDGTEAFF | TRBD1 | TRBJ1-1 | once | TRBV5-1
TGTGCCAGCAGCTCAGGGACAGTCCTAGAGACCCAGTACTTC | CASSSGTVLETQYF | TRBD1 | TRBJ2-5 | . | TRBV7-8